The sequence of this T cell receptor beta chain was determined in a study of T cell responses to AZD1222 COVID-19 vaccine (dated by TCRdb to about 2021). Background for the entire study: Because spike-specific TCR depth and breadth did not differ between the two schedules, AZD1222 recipients who got a second dose at roughly 4 weeks were pooled with those who got a second dose at roughly 12 weeks. A total of 230 to 250 trial participants underwent TCR sequencing, of whom 200 to 220 received two doses of AZD1222 and about 26 received two doses of the MenACWY control vaccine. Trial participants were enrolled into age subgroups of 18-55, 56-69 and 70-plus years, which contained around 150, 28 and 57 TCR-sequenced participants, respectively.

Overall study outcomes, separate from this receptor: Conclusions about previously exposed vaccinees were limited because only a handful of AZD1222 recipients were SARS-CoV-2 seropositive at baseline. Reportedly, almost half of the unique spike-specific TCRs recognized epitopes lying outside the regions that are mutated in the B.1.351 and B.1.1.7 variants. Because no day 14 peak-response samples were available, the repertoires could be characterized only after the peak T cell response. The 56-69-year group was small, and its depth increase did not reach significance, likely because of low power. Participants were mostly white British and included more females than males, and it was suggested by the authors that clonal diversity may have been underestimated. After two AZD1222 doses, both the breadth and the depth of spike-specific TCRs were significantly higher than at day 0 and than in MenACWY recipients. The whole spike protein was spanned by vaccine-associated CD4 TCRs, and dominant responses were seen in regions 160-218 and 743-854.

The CDR3 regions of human TCRbeta chains were analyzed by immunosequencing. In the original analysis: TCRs in the repertoires were compared against a reference library of SARS-CoV-2-specific TCRs that had been generated with the MIRA antigen-specificity platform. Breadth meant the fraction of unique TCRs that were SARS-CoV-2-associated, whereas depth meant the fraction of total T cells that were SARS-CoV-2-associated. Each spike-specific TCR was assigned to its reactive spike region and to a CD4 or CD8 class using the MIRA data. Log10-transformed breadth and depth values were compared by one-way ANOVA with Sidak's multiple comparisons tests. Not all clones reach the TCRdb copy of this immuneACCESS table, which keeps in-frame sequences only. Checked studies attribute under half of the gap to unresolved V genes and leave the rest unexplained. The V and J calls and clone size come from that table; D and trimming were worked out from the DNA. This sample gives about 97,000 clones in total; roughly 90% of them show up just once. The top ten clonotypes cover 2.5% to 3.5% of the sample.

With respect to this clone: The target of this receptor is not known. No base qualities exist here, and no much larger clone lies one base off it.

Sample time point, as interpreted from the label and publication: baseline before first vaccination. Vaccinee samples were obtained from the UK trials COV001 and COV002, which included a single-blind randomized controlled phase 2/3 trial of AZD1222 (ChAdOx1 nCoV-19) in healthy adults. For TCRbeta chain sequencing, PBMC samples from trial participants were taken at day 0 and at day 28 after the second dose. CDR1 and CDR2 (MDHEN, SYDVKM) derive from the germline V gene. The germline V and J ends show losses of 5 bases and 10 bases respectively, and no gene match explains 10 bases of the junction. From its cysteine to its phenylalanine, the CDR3 spans 15 amino acids. Only CDR3 DNA remains: 45 bases, in frame from the first base.

Source: peripheral blood, taken on day 0 of AZD1222 vaccination. This TCR was sampled from an adult in good health. The chain links TRBV28 with TRBJ1-6, with TRBD1 identical over 8 junction bases. The CDR3 loop reads CASSRDRGDGSPLHF. The DNA sequence is TGTGCCAGCAGTCGCGACAGGGGAGACGGCTCACCCCTCCACTTT.